The source of this T cell receptor (beta chain) is a study of identical twins. This clonotype was picked up many times. Using its own MiXCR run on the 5' RACE reads, TCRdb lists one record per CDR3 protein. The sample lists 1.5 million to 2 million distinct CDR3 sequences, around 33% occurring once. The CDR3 is 15 residues long. The V gene end was trimmed by 2 bases and the J gene end by 4 bases; junction bases not matched to a gene: 6. Germline CDR1 reads SGHRS; CDR2 reads YFSETQ. The J gene is TRBJ2-4, the V gene TRBV5-1, with TRBD1 matching 7 bases. The receptor was isolated from a newborn girl in good health. Sequencing was done on a sample of cord blood. This CDR3 reads CASSLYPQGKNIQYF. DNA of the CDR3: TGCGCCAGCAGCTTATATCCACAGGGGAAAAACATTCAGTACTTC.